This T cell receptor beta chain was observed in a study of T cells after somatic rescue of genetic block. Trimming cost V 0 bases and J 2 bases, with 9 bases left between them. Germline CDR1 SGDLS, CDR2 YYNGEE. There are 14 residues in the CDR3. The method was immunoSEQ multiplex PCR; TCRdb's version includes in-frame clones alone and lacks a portion of them. Among 55,000 or so clones listed, approximately 96% were seen once. The clonotype was recovered from a child under two years old. The chain recombines TRBV9 with TRBJ2-7, with a tentative D call TRBD2 (5 bases). The sample comprised peripheral blood mononuclear cells (PBMCs). CDR3 amino acids: CASSVGERPYEQYF. In DNA, the CDR3 is TGTGCCAGCAGCGTAGGGGAGCGTCCCTACGAGCAGTACTTC.